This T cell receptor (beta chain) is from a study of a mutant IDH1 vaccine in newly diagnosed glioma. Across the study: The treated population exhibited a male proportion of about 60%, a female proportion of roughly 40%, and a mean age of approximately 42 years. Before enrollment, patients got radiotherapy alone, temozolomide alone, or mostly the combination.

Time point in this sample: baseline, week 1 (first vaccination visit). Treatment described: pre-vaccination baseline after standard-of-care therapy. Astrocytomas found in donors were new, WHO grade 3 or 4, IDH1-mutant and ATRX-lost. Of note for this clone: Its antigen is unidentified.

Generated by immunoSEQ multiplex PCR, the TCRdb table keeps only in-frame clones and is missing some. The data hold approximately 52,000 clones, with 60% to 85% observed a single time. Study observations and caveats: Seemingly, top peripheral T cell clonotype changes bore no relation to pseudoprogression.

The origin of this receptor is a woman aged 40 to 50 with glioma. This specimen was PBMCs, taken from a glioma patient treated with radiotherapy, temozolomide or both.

CDR3 sequence (DNA): TGTGCCAGCTTACACGGGACTAGCGGGGGGGCGGGTGAGCAGTTCTTC. Protein sequence: CASLHGTSGGAGEQFF. V usage is TRBV5-6 and J usage is TRBJ2-1; 16 bases fit TRBD2. This CDR3 comprises 16 residues. CDR1 is SGHDT, CDR2 YYEEEE, per germline. With 7 bases clipped from V and 9 bases from J, the junction kept 10 bases outside the gene matches.